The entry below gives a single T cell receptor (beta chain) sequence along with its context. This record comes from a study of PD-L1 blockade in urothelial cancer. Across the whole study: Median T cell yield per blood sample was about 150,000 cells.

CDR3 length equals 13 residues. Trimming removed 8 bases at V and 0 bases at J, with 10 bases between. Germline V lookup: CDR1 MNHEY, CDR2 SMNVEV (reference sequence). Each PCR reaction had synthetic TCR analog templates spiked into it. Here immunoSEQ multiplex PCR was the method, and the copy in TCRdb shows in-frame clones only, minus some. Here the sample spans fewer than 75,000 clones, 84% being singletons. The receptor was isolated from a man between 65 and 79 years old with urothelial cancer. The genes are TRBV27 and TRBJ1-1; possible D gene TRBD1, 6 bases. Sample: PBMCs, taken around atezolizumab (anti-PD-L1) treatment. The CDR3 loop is CASLDRMNTEAFF. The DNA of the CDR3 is TGTGCCAGCCTGGACAGAATGAACACTGAAGCTTTCTTT.